This T cell receptor (beta chain) came from a study of blood T cells in healthy people across ages. General study points: While age rose, TCR beta diversity per million T cells dropped in a roughly linear way. Naive and antigen-experienced cells were not separated, limiting conclusive comparison.

This clonotype was picked up a small number of times. Its antigen is still unknown. CDR1 is MNHEY and CDR2 is SVGAGI in the germline V gene. V was pared by 4 bases and J by 1 base, with 1 base of the junction left unmatched. The CDR3 runs to 14 residues. The authors ran a second PCR of 7 to 11 cycles using a sample-barcoded 5' primer and a J-beta primer mix. One entry per CDR3 protein, called by TCRdb with MiXCR from the 5' RACE reads. The top ten hold 15% to 20% of the sample, which has about 780,000 distinct CDR3 sequences, around 50% seen once. The chain uses TRBV6-5 and TRBJ2-4, with TRBD2 matching 7 bases. The specimen sequenced was blood. The clonotype comes from a man at least 80 years old in good health. The CDR3 here is CASSSGGAKNIQYF. The CDR3 bases are TGTGCCAGCAGTTCCGGGGGGGCCAAAAACATTCAGTACTTC.